Presented here are 12 T cell receptor beta chains from one specimen sequenced in a study of regulatory T cells in long-lasting Graves disease. As to time point: newly diagnosed GD, antithyroid drugs for less than 3 months. From PBMCs, RNA was extracted and then used to make the TCR library. Construction of the TCR beta libraries employed iRepertoire HTBI primers in conjunction with Arm-PCR of CDR3 regions. In TCRdb, the multiplex PCR reads were re-called with MiXCR into one record per CDR3 protein. The sample has roughly 560,000 distinct CDR3 sequences; about 16% are singletons. This same sample was also part of a study on T cells in Graves' hyperthyroidism and ophthalmopathy.

Sequenced material: peripheral blood mononuclear cells (PBMCs), taken at new diagnosis, from a patient treated with antithyroid drugs. The origin of the receptors is a woman aged 40 to 65 with Graves disease.

This clonotype was detected a few times. Given a much more abundant clone one base away, this may be a read error. The rearrangement uses TRBV6-1 and TRBJ1-2; no reliable D call. Germline loops: CDR1 MNHNS, CDR2 SASEGT. This CDR3 contains 13 residues. V dropped 5 bases and J dropped 2 bases, with 9 bases sitting between them. The CDR3, as DNA: TGTGCCAGCAGTCCCCAGGAGAACTATGGCTACACCTTC. Translating gives CASSPQENYGYTF.

Turning to this clonotype: The junction and the germline gene differ at one end; a read error may be behind it. This chain links TRBV18 with TRBJ1-1; 10 nucleotides match TRBD1. The CDR3 loop spans 15 amino acids. Germline CDR1 KGHSH, CDR2 LQKENI. CDR3 in amino acids: CASPPGQGERAEAFF. The DNA of the CDR3 is TGTGCCAGCCCACCTGGACAGGGGGAGAGAGCTGAAGCTTTCTTT.

This clonotype came up many times. The chain employs TRBV6-1 and TRBJ2-2; TRBD1 matches 9 bases. From germline, CDR1 is MNHNS and CDR2 SASEGT. V was pared by 7 bases and J by 7 bases, with 7 bases of the junction left unmatched. The CDR3 contains 14 residues. CDR3 in DNA: TGTGCCAGCACCACGCCGGACAGGGGCGGGGAGCTGTTTTTT. Amino acids: CASTTPDRGGELFF.

A few counts support this clonotype. The chain joins TRBV28 to TRBJ1-1, with 8 bases lining up with TRBD1. This CDR3 contains 15 residues. Germline loops: CDR1 MDHEN, CDR2 SYDVKM. V lost 4 bases, J lost 6 bases, and 10 bases stayed unmatched. Here the CDR3 reads CASSSAGRDRPEAFF. The CDR3 DNA reads as TGTGCCAGCAGTTCCGCCGGCCGGGACAGGCCTGAAGCTTTCTTT.

This clonotype was found many times. J is TRBJ2-1 and V is TRBV18, with no clear D. This CDR3 has 12 amino acids. The germline CDR1 and CDR2 sequences are KGHSH and LQKENI. Trimming stripped 1 base from V and 5 bases from J, with 3 bases between. This CDR3 reads CASSPHDNEQFF. DNA of the CDR3: TGTGCCAGCTCACCACACGACAATGAGCAGTTCTTC.

A word on this clonotype: A read error may explain this, as a much larger clone is one base away. The chain links TRBV7-3 to TRBJ2-3, with unresolved D. Germline V gene data show CDR1 as SGHTA and CDR2 as FQGTGA. There are 13 residues in the CDR3. CDR3 sequence: CASSSFGYETLYF. CDR3 nucleotide sequence: TGTGCCAGCAGCTCTTTCGGTTATGAGACGCTGTATTTT. Full variable domain (missing parts from reference TRBV7-3 and TRBJ2-3): GAGVSQTPSNKVTEKGKYVELRCDPISGHTALYWYRQSLGQGPEFLIYFQGTGAADDSGLPNDRFFAVRPEGSVSTLKIQRTERGDSAVYLCASSSFGYETLYFGPGTRLTVL.

This clonotype was seen more than once but under ten times. At one boundary the junction diverges from the germline segment, which might be a read error. The chain recombines TRBV6-1 with TRBJ2-7; no definite D call. The CDR3 extends over 13 amino acids. Germline CDR1 reads MNHNS; CDR2 reads SASEGT. The CDR3 DNA follows: TGTGCCAGCATGCCCGAAGTTGGGTACGAGCAGTACTTT. Its protein is CASMPEVGYEQYF.

This chain uses TRBV4-1 with TRBJ2-1; 9 bases line up with TRBD1. The junction had 11 bases not matched to a gene; V was cut back by 4 bases and J by 7 bases. This CDR3 is built from 16 residues. From germline, CDR1 is MGHRA and CDR2 YSYEKL. The CDR3 reads CASSLLPGTGWNEQFF. The CDR3 DNA sequence: TGCGCCAGCAGCCTGTTACCCGGGACAGGGTGGAATGAGCAGTTCTTC.

Only a few counts were recorded for this clonotype. It is likely a read error: a sequence one base away is far more abundant. The V gene is TRBV28, the J gene TRBJ2-1; 9 bases map to TRBD2. CDR1 is MDHEN, CDR2 SYDVKM, per germline. V lost 5 bases to trimming and J lost 10 bases; unmatched junction nucleotides: 21. The CDR3 totals 18 residues. CDR3 DNA: TGTGCCAGCAGTGGATGGGGGCAGTCGCAGCGGGGGGACTACGAGCAGTTCTTC. This gives the protein CASSGWGQSQRGDYEQFF.

This sequence joins TRBV28 and TRBJ1-1; 9 bases align to TRBD1. CDR1 and CDR2 (germline): MDHEN, SYDVKM. This CDR3 is built from 12 residues. V shed 9 bases and J 11 bases; nucleotides not matched to a gene: 10. CDR3 loop: CASSTGGGRAFF. The CDR3 DNA follows: TGTGCCAGTTCCACAGGGGGCGGAAGGGCTTTCTTT.

This clonotype was detected only a few times. The V gene is TRBV19, the J gene TRBJ1-1; D not certain. The CDR3 is made up of 13 amino acids. V was clipped by 4 bases and J by 5 bases, with 11 bases between them. CDR1 is LNHDA and CDR2 is SQIVND in the germline V gene (reference sequence). CDR3: CASSTEQGTEAFF. The DNA for the CDR3 is TGTGCCAGTAGTACAGAACAAGGAACTGAAGCTTTCTTT.

This chain uses TRBV7-3 with TRBJ2-2, with 8 bases aligning to TRBD2. Germline V CDR1 and CDR2: SGHTA, FQGTGA. This CDR3 comprises 12 residues. Trimming cost V 5 bases and J 13 bases; bases outside gene matches: 6. CDR3 in amino acids: CASSPERGRLFF. The CDR3 bases are TGTGCCAGCAGCCCGGAGCGGGGGAGGCTGTTTTTT.